Below, 32 T cell receptor beta chains from the same sample are listed, as sequenced in a study of cytomegalovirus exposure and HLA in healthy donors. The PCR contained 60 Vbeta and 13 Jbeta primers. Clones were sequenced by immunoSEQ multiplex PCR, and TCRdb holds only the in-frame ones, with some missing. This table holds 60,000 to 75,000 clones, approximately 60% found once. The sample taken for sequencing was PBMCs. Receptors were obtained from a woman between 50 and 59 years old in good health and CMV-seronegative.

The gene calls are TRBV19 and TRBJ2-1; D perhaps matches TRBD1 (5 bases). The V end was cut by 5 bases, the J end by 9 bases, with 17 bases between. The length of the CDR3 is 14 residues. Germline V CDR1 and CDR2: LNHDA, SQIVND (reference sequence). The chain's CDR3 is CASSWGWGRGEQFF. The CDR3 DNA reads as TGTGCCAGTAGTTGGGGTTGGGGTAGGGGTGAGCAGTTCTTC.

The rearrangement uses TRBV19 and TRBJ2-4; 12 bases match TRBD1. This CDR3 is 15 amino acids long. J gave up 7 bases and V 1 base, and 2 bases lay outside the gene matches. Germline V gene sequence: CDR1 LNHDA, CDR2 SQIVND (reference sequence). This CDR3 is CASSIAGTGGNIQYF. In DNA form, the CDR3 reads TGTGCCAGTAGTATAGCAGGGACAGGGGGCAACATTCAGTACTTC.

This chain uses TRBV19 with TRBJ2-1; D gene ambiguous. The CDR3 loop spans 15 amino acids. From germline, CDR1 is LNHDA and CDR2 SQIVND (reference sequence). V was trimmed by 3 bases and J by 2 bases, leaving 11 bases between them. The CDR3 here is CASSIYPGTYNEQFF. The CDR3 nucleotides read TGTGCCAGTAGTATTTACCCAGGAACCTACAATGAGCAGTTCTTC. Drawing the rest from reference TRBV19 and TRBJ2-1, the complete variable domain is DGGITQSPKYLFRKEGQNVTLSCEQNLNHDAMYWYRQDPGQGLRLIYYSQIVNDFQKGDIAEGYSVSREKKESFPLTVTSAQKNPTAFYLCASSIYPGTYNEQFFGPGTRLTVL.

This clone was observed a few times. Here the CDR3 DNA reads TGTGCCAGCAGTTTAGGACACCTTAACTATGGCTACACCTTC. Translation gives CASSLGHLNYGYTF. The chain is built from TRBV28 and TRBJ1-2, with D possibly being TRBD1 (5 bases). V was cut by 2 bases and J by 1 base, with 8 bases left in between. Germline assignment: CDR1 MDHEN and CDR2 SYDVKM. This CDR3 contains 14 residues.

There are a few counts of this clone. This chain joins TRBV29-1 and TRBJ2-1; D unclear. This CDR3 is 14 amino acids long. Germline CDR1 and CDR2: SQVTM and ANQGSEA. The germline V and J ends were trimmed by 3 bases and 0 bases, with 9 bases remaining between them. The CDR3: CSVEGSYSYNEQFF. The CDR3 coding sequence is TGCAGCGTTGAGGGCAGCTACTCCTACAATGAGCAGTTCTTC.

This sequence joins TRBV9 and TRBJ1-4; 9 bases are shared with TRBD1. This CDR3 region has 15 residues. V was pared by 0 bases and J by 7 bases, with 4 bases of the junction left unmatched. Germline values: CDR1 SGDLS, CDR2 YYNGEE. This CDR3 reads CASSVGGQGGEKLFF. As DNA, the CDR3 is TGTGCCAGCAGCGTAGGGGGACAGGGTGGTGAAAAACTGTTTTTT.

The chain couples TRBV28 to TRBJ2-6; D unresolved. Per the germline V gene, CDR1 is MDHEN and CDR2 is SYDVKM. The CDR3 extends over 15 amino acids. V was trimmed by 3 bases and J by 0 bases, leaving 6 bases between them. As DNA, the CDR3 is TGTGCCAGCAGTTTTGAACACTCTGGGGCCAACGTCCTGACTTTC. Translated, it gives CASSFEHSGANVLTF.

The sample holds a few counts of this clone. Here the CDR3 DNA reads TGCGCCAGCAGCCCGGGTCCAGATGGCGGCGAACCCCAGCATTTT. Protein sequence: CASSPGPDGGEPQHF. This rearrangement joins TRBV5-1 to TRBJ1-5; D uncertain. Germline CDR1 is SGHRS and CDR2 is YFSETQ. The CDR3 loop spans 15 amino acids. V lost 4 bases to trimming and J lost 10 bases, with 21 bases between them.

This chain links TRBV7-2 with TRBJ2-5; a weak D match, TRBD1 (6 bases). The CDR3 runs to 14 residues. Germline V lookup: CDR1 SGHTA, CDR2 FQGNSA. The V and J ends lost 6 bases and 2 bases respectively, with 13 bases between them. The CDR3: CASSIQGTQETQYF. CDR3 bases: TGTGCCAGCAGTATACAGGGAACTCAAGAGACCCAGTACTTC.

This clone was seen a few times. The chain carries TRBV6-5 and TRBJ2-7; TRBD1 matches at 9 bases. J was trimmed by 7 bases and V by 0 bases; bases with no gene match: 4. The CDR3 has 14 amino acids. Germline assignment: CDR1 MNHEY and CDR2 SVGAGI. CDR3 amino acids: CASSYSQGANEQYF. Written as DNA, the CDR3 is TGTGCCAGCAGTTACTCACAGGGGGCGAATGAGCAGTACTTC.

The chain uses TRBV5-1 and TRBJ1-4; 9 bases match TRBD1. CDR3 length: 15 amino acids. Trimming removed 5 bases from V and 6 bases from J; junction bases left unmatched: 8. Germline CDR1 is SGHRS and CDR2 is YFSETQ. CDR3 residues: CASRVLGTGYEKLFF. The CDR3 DNA is TGCGCCAGCAGGGTTTTAGGGACAGGGTATGAAAAACTGTTTTTT.

The chain uses TRBV25-1 and TRBJ2-1, with 11 bases lining up with TRBD1. The germline V gene encodes CDR1 MGHDK and CDR2 SYGVNS. CDR3 length: 15 residues. The V and J ends lost 3 bases and 5 bases, in that order; junction bases with no gene match: 3. The CDR3 protein is CASSDPGQGDNEQFF. The CDR3 DNA reads as TGTGCCAGCAGTGATCCGGGACAGGGGGACAATGAGCAGTTCTTC. Looking up the rest from reference TRBV25-1 and TRBJ2-1 gives the full variable domain: EADIYQTPRYLVIGTGKKITLECSQTMGHDKMYWYQQDPGMELHLIHYSYGVNSTEKGDLSSESTVSRIRTEHFPLTLESARPSHTSQYLCASSDPGQGDNEQFFGPGTRLTVL.

This clone has only a few counts. This chain connects TRBV5-6 to TRBJ2-7; TRBD1 matches at 7 bases. Trimming removed 0 bases from V and 1 base from J; junction bases left unmatched: 1. Germline V gene lookup returns CDR1 SGHDT and CDR2 YYEEEE. This CDR3 spans 14 amino acids. CDR3: CASSLGDRSYEQYF. CDR3 in DNA: TGTGCCAGCAGCTTGGGGGACAGATCCTACGAGCAGTACTTC.

The CDR3 coding sequence is TGTGCCAGCTCACCGCCAGGGACAGGAGATCAGCCCCAGCATTTT. The encoded protein is CASSPPGTGDQPQHF. The chain employs TRBV18 and TRBJ1-5; 8 nucleotides line up with TRBD1. CDR1 and CDR2 (germline): KGHSH, LQKENI. The J segment lost 5 bases and the V segment lost 3 bases, leaving 6 bases of the junction unmatched. The CDR3 spans 15 residues.

This chain connects TRBV10-3 to TRBJ1-3; weak D call: TRBD1 (5 bases). In germline, CDR1 is ENHRY, CDR2 SYGVKD. Trimming removed 5 bases from V and 2 bases from J, with 10 bases in between. The CDR3 loop spans 14 amino acids. The DNA of the CDR3 is TGTGCCATCAGTCAAACAGGACCTGGAAACACCATATATTTT. Protein sequence: CAISQTGPGNTIYF.

This clone occurred a few times. This rearrangement joins TRBV28 to TRBJ2-7; 9 bases agree with TRBD1. CDR3 length: 15 residues. Germline lookup yields CDR1 MDHEN and CDR2 SYDVKM. With 5 bases clipped from V and 2 bases from J, the junction kept 7 bases outside the gene matches. In nucleotides, the CDR3 is TGTGCCAGCAGTGCCCCCGGGACAGGGACCTACGAGCAGTACTTC. Translated: CASSAPGTGTYEQYF.

V and J are TRBV6-5 and TRBJ2-3, with TRBD2 matching over 9 bases. Germline values: CDR1 MNHEY, CDR2 SVGAGI. This CDR3 contains 15 residues. The J segment lost 2 bases and the V segment lost 6 bases, leaving 6 bases of the junction unmatched. The CDR3 region has the DNA TGTGCCAGCAGCGAACTAGCGGGCCCCACAGATACGCAGTATTTT. It translates to CASSELAGPTDTQYF.

This chain joins TRBV7-2 and TRBJ1-2; tentative D call: TRBD1 (5 bases). This CDR3 comprises 16 residues. Germline assignment: CDR1 SGHTA and CDR2 FQGNSA. V dropped 5 bases and J dropped 1 base, with 17 bases sitting between them. Written as DNA, the CDR3 is TGTGCCAGCAGCCCCGGTTCAAGGGGCCATAACTATGGCTACACCTTC. Encoded protein: CASSPGSRGHNYGYTF.

This clone occurred a few times. This chain uses TRBV7-6 with TRBJ1-2; D is unclear. CDR1 is SGHVS and CDR2 is FNYEAQ in the germline V gene. CDR3 size: 15 residues. Trimming stripped 4 bases from V and 4 bases from J, with 16 bases between. The CDR3: CASSSYSQRGYGYTF. CDR3 DNA: TGTGCCAGCAGCTCTTACTCCCAACGTGGCTATGGCTACACCTTC.

V is TRBV5-1 and J is TRBJ1-1; 10 bases are a match to TRBD1. CDR1 SGHRS and CDR2 YFSETQ come from the germline V gene. The CDR3 covers 15 residues. J lost 4 bases, V lost 3 bases, and 6 bases had no gene match. The CDR3 nucleotides read TGCGCCAGCAGCTCCCCCCGGACAGGGGGCACTGAAGCTTTCTTT. Protein product: CASSSPRTGGTEAFF.

The V and J genes are TRBV6-5 and TRBJ2-6; 10 nucleotides align to TRBD1. CDR3 length: 16 amino acids. Germline lookup yields CDR1 MNHEY and CDR2 SVGAGI. J gave up 8 bases and V 2 bases, and 6 bases lay outside the gene matches. CDR3 coding DNA: TGTGCCAGCAGTTACCCCCGGACAGGGGGGACCAACGTCCTGACTTTC. Encoded protein: CASSYPRTGGTNVLTF.

This clone was counted a few times. This rearrangement joins TRBV18 to TRBJ2-1; 7 bases fit TRBD2. The CDR3 has 15 residues. Trimming at V came to 6 bases and at J to 6 bases, leaving 11 bases not matched to a gene. Germline lookup yields CDR1 KGHSH and CDR2 LQKENI. CDR3 nucleotides: TGTGCCAGCTCGGCCGGGACTACCTACGGCAATGAGCAGTTCTTC. It encodes CASSAGTTYGNEQFF.

This clone was detected only once. V gene TRBV5-8 combines with J gene TRBJ1-4; 7 bases align to TRBD1. The V and J ends lost 0 bases and 4 bases, in that order; junction bases with no gene match: 6. The CDR3 extends over 16 amino acids. Looked up from germline, CDR1 is SGHTS and CDR2 is YDEGEE. CDR3 coding DNA: TGTGCCAGCAGCTTGGGCCGGACAGGATTTAATGAAAAACTGTTTTTT. Its protein is CASSLGRTGFNEKLFF.

This chain links TRBV7-2 with TRBJ2-7; TRBD2 agrees at 9 bases. Germline CDR1 SGHTA, CDR2 FQGNSA. Losses at the gene ends were 8 bases for V and 6 bases for J; bases not matched to a gene: 8. The CDR3 sequence is 13 residues long. As DNA, the CDR3 is TGTGCCAGCCGGGGCGCGGGAGGGGGCGAGCAGTACTTC. Residues: CASRGAGGGEQYF.

The genes are TRBV29-1 and TRBJ2-3; 14 nucleotides line up with TRBD2. There are 17 residues in the CDR3. V lost 4 bases, J lost 3 bases, and 9 bases stayed unmatched. In germline, CDR1 is SQVTM, CDR2 ANQGSEA. The CDR3 protein is CSVAGLGLAGATDTQYF. The CDR3 DNA reads TGCAGCGTTGCTGGGTTGGGACTAGCGGGAGCTACAGATACGCAGTATTTT.

The chain links TRBV27 to TRBJ2-7, with 7 bases fitting TRBD1. The V segment lost 5 bases and the J segment 7 bases; nucleotides outside the gene matches: 14. Germline V gene sequence: CDR1 MNHEY, CDR2 SMNVEV (reference sequence). The CDR3 is 15 residues long. As DNA, the CDR3 is TGTGCCAGCAGTCTAGGACTTACAGGGGTGGTAGAGCAGTACTTC. Translating gives CASSLGLTGVVEQYF.

V gene TRBV5-1 combines with J gene TRBJ2-7; 8 bases agree with TRBD2. The germline gives CDR1 SGHRS, CDR2 YFSETQ. The CDR3 covers 14 residues. V shed 2 bases, J shed 2 bases, and the junction held 3 bases outside the gene matches. The CDR3 region is CASSFTSGAYEQYF. In DNA form, the CDR3 reads TGCGCCAGCAGCTTCACTAGCGGTGCCTACGAGCAGTACTTC.

The chain combines TRBV18 with TRBJ2-1; D is possibly TRBD2 (7 bases). The germline V and J ends were trimmed by 4 bases and 2 bases, with 18 bases remaining between them. The CDR3 has 17 residues. Germline lookup yields CDR1 KGHSH and CDR2 LQKENI. Here the CDR3 reads CASSLTGGGGAYNEQFF. CDR3 DNA: TGTGCCAGCTCACTTACCGGAGGGGGGGGCGCCTACAATGAGCAGTTCTTC.

This rearrangement joins TRBV4-3 to TRBJ2-1, with 11 bases fitting TRBD2. CDR3 length: 16 residues. The V segment lost 1 base and the J segment 7 bases; nucleotides outside the gene matches: 6. The germline gives CDR1 LGHNA, CDR2 YSLEER. The CDR3 sequence: CASSQGTSGRGNEQFF. The CDR3 DNA reads as TGCGCCAGCAGCCAAGGAACTAGCGGGAGAGGGAATGAGCAGTTCTTC.

The chain has TRBV5-6 and TRBJ2-7; D remains ambiguous. The CDR3 is 13 amino acids. The V gene's germline CDR1 is SGHDT and CDR2 YYEEEE. V was trimmed by 0 bases and J by 7 bases, leaving 11 bases between them. As DNA, the CDR3 is TGTGCCAGCAGCTTGGGAGGCCTTCTGGAGCAGTACTTC. This translates into CASSLGGLLEQYF.

In this sample, this clone turned up a few times. The chain has TRBV6-6 and TRBJ1-4, with 9 bases identical to TRBD1. With 5 bases clipped from V and 5 bases from J, the junction kept 6 bases outside the gene matches. The CDR3 length is 15 residues. CDR1 and CDR2 (germline): MNHNY, SVGAGI (reference sequence). DNA of the CDR3: TGTGCCAGCAGTGGAAGGACAGGGGTAAATGAAAAACTGTTTTTT. It codes for CASSGRTGVNEKLFF.

The sample holds one count of this clone. The chain joins TRBV29-1 to TRBJ1-1; no clear D gene. CDR1 and CDR2 from the germline V gene are SQVTM and ANQGSEA. The CDR3 is 15 amino acids. V lost 0 bases, J lost 1 base, and 12 bases lay in between. The CDR3 sequence: CSVEDSQRANTEAFF. In DNA form, the CDR3 reads TGCAGCGTTGAAGATTCCCAGAGGGCGAACACTGAAGCTTTCTTT.